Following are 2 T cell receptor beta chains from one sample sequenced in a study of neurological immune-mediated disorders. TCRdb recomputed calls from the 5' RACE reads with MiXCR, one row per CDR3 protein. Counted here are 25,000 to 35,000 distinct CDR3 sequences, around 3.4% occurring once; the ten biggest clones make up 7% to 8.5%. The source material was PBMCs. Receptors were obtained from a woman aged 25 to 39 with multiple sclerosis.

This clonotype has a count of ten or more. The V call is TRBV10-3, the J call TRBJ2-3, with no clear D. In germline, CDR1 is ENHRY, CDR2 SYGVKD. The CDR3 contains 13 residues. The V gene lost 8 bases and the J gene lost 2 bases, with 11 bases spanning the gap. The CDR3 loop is CAIGVDPTDTQYF. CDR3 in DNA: TGTGCCATCGGGGTAGATCCCACAGATACGCAGTATTTT.

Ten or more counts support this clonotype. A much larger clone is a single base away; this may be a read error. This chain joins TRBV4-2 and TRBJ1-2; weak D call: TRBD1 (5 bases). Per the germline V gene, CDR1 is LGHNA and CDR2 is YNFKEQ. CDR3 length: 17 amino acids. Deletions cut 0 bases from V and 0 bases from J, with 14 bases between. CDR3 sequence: CASSQDPGGSSNYGYTF. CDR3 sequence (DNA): TGTGCCAGCAGCCAAGATCCGGGGGGAAGTTCTAACTATGGCTACACCTTC.